This T cell receptor beta chain was retrieved from a study of cytomegalovirus exposure and HLA in healthy donors. Primers included in the PCR were 60 Vbeta and 13 Jbeta primers. TCRdb's copy holds only in-frame clones and misses some; the assay was immunoSEQ multiplex PCR. Here the sample spans 150,000 to 200,000 clones, more than 60% being singletons. Germline trimming cut 5 bases from V and 7 bases from J; bases unmatched to any gene: 27. CDR3 size: 20 residues. Germline V gives CDR1 MDHEN, CDR2 SYDVKM. The chain uses TRBV28 and TRBJ1-2; 8 bases are shared with TRBD1. Sample: PBMCs. The sequence was obtained from a middle-aged woman in good health and CMV-seropositive. CDR3 DNA sequence: TGTGCCAGCAGTCCATTTGCCATGCGGCAGGGGGCGAGGGGATGGAGTGGCTACACCTTC. It translates to CASSPFAMRQGARGWSGYTF.